These 9 T cell receptor beta chains were all obtained from the same sample, sequenced in a study of Graves' ophthalmopathy and Graves' hyperthyroidism. The TCR beta CDR3 regions underwent amplification from RNA transcripts. RT-PCR with HTBI primers came first, then second-round multiplex PCR. TCRdb passed the multiplex PCR reads through MiXCR, listing each CDR3 protein once. The data contain roughly 1.1 million distinct CDR3 sequences, approximately 35% of them singletons. The sample consisted of peripheral blood or thyroid tissue (not recorded which). The receptors here all came from an adult man with Graves' hyperthyroidism.

This clonotype was counted many times. The chain links TRBV7-9 to TRBJ2-7, with 7 nucleotides matching TRBD2. V dropped 1 base and J dropped 3; count of bases not matched to a gene: 12. The V gene's germline CDR1 is SEHNR and CDR2 FQNEAQ (reference sequence). This CDR3 spans 17 amino acids. CDR3 sequence: CASSLDPRGFTYYEQYF. The CDR3 DNA reads as TGTGCCAGCAGCTTAGATCCGCGGGGGTTTACATACTACGAGCAGTACTTC.

This chain links TRBV28 with TRBJ1-1; 8 positions match TRBD1. The length of the CDR3 is 15 residues. Losses at the gene ends were 7 bases for V and 1 base for J; bases not matched to a gene: 8. The germline V gene has CDR1 MDHEN and CDR2 SYDVKM. CDR3 bases: TGTGCCAGCAACCGTTCCGGGACAGGGAACACTGAAGCTTTCTTT. It is translated as CASNRSGTGNTEAFF.

V is TRBV19 and J is TRBJ2-1; 9 bases are shared with TRBD2. This CDR3 is 16 amino acids long. CDR1 and CDR2 (germline): LNHDA, SQIVND (reference sequence). V trimming: 5 bases; J trimming: 3 bases; junction bases outside the gene matches: 8. Written as DNA, the CDR3 is TGTGCCAGTAGTCCTCGCAGCGGGGGGCGCTACAATGAGCAGTTCTTC. It specifies CASSPRSGGRYNEQFF.

About this clonotype: A read error is possible here, since a much larger clone lies one base away. The rearrangement uses TRBV7-2 and TRBJ1-4, with 7 bases that match TRBD1. Germline loops: CDR1 SGHTA, CDR2 FQGNSA. V dropped 1 base and J dropped 7; count of bases not matched to a gene: 6. The CDR3 spans 15 residues. CDR3 in amino acids: CASSLDSGGSEKLFF. CDR3 sequence (DNA): TGTGCCAGCAGCTTAGATTCAGGGGGGAGTGAAAAACTGTTTTTT.

This clonotype was seen ten or more times. V usage is TRBV4-3 and J usage is TRBJ1-5; the D is unclear. This CDR3 has 13 residues. V gave up 1 base and J gave up 5 bases, with 6 bases separating them. Germline CDR1 and CDR2: LGHNA and YSLEER. This CDR3 reads CASSQGEYQPQHF. CDR3 bases: TGCGCCAGCAGCCAAGGGGAATATCAGCCCCAGCATTTT.

The chain employs TRBV5-6 and TRBJ2-7; 10 nucleotides line up with TRBD1. The CDR3 runs 16 residues. Germline CDR1 SGHDT, CDR2 YYEEEE. The V gene end was trimmed by 5 bases and the J gene end by 9 bases; junction bases not matched to a gene: 17. For the CDR3, the DNA is TGTGCCAGCAGTCTCCAAACCGGGACAGGGGTCTCGGGGCAGTACTTC. It specifies CASSLQTGTGVSGQYF.

In this sample, this clonotype turned up many times. The chain recombines TRBV7-8 with TRBJ1-6; maybe TRBD1 (5 bases). Germline CDR1 is SGHVS and CDR2 is FQNEAQ. The V end lost 6 bases, the J end lost 7 bases, and 16 bases lay between the germline ends. The CDR3 runs to 15 residues. CDR3 protein: CASRLGEFANSPLHF. The DNA for the CDR3 is TGTGCCAGCAGACTGGGGGAATTTGCGAATTCACCCCTCCACTTT. Full variable domain (missing parts from reference TRBV7-8 and TRBJ1-6): GAGVSQSPRYKVAKRGQDVALRCDPISGHVSLFWYQQALGQGPEFLTYFQNEAQLDKSGLPSDRFFAERPEGSVSTLKIQRTQQEDSAVYLCASRLGEFANSPLHFGNGTRLTVT.

To note about this clonotype: The junction departs from the called germline gene at one end, perhaps through a read error. The V and J genes are TRBV7-2 and TRBJ2-7, with 8 bases identical to TRBD2. The germline gives CDR1 SGHTA, CDR2 FQGNSA. CDR3 length equals 15 residues. CDR3: CASSQAGGETYEQYF. For the CDR3, the DNA is TGCGCCAGCAGCCAAGCCGGGGGGGAAACCTACGAGCAGTACTTC.

This clonotype was counted between two and nine times. The chain uses TRBV2 and TRBJ2-6; D tentatively reads TRBD1 or TRBD2 (7 bases each). Germline CDR1 is SNHLY and CDR2 is FYNNEI. The CDR3 extends over 16 amino acids. Trimming removed 5 bases from V and 2 bases from J, with 13 bases in between. The CDR3 DNA sequence: TGTGCCAGCAGTCTCAGGGGGGGGCCTGGGGCCAACGTCCTGACTTTC. Translation: CASSLRGGPGANVLTF.